This T cell receptor (beta chain) originates from a study of T-cell reconstitution after alpha-beta-depleted transplantation in children. At least ten counts were recorded for this clonotype. This sample's TCRbeta library carried unique molecular identifier barcodes. TCRdb redid the calling of the PCR reads with MiXCR, one entry per CDR3 protein. The sample includes some 240,000 distinct CDR3 sequences, approximately 12% of them seen just once. V was pared by 0 bases and J by 0 bases, with 8 bases between. Per the germline V gene, CDR1 is SGHRS and CDR2 is YFSETQ. The CDR3 length is 15 residues. This material consisted of PBMCs from the stem cell graft donor, taken from the stem cell graft. This rearrangement joins TRBV5-1 to TRBJ2-3; no firm D call. This TCR derives from a human donor who donated a stem cell graft to a child with acute lymphoblastic leukemia. CDR3 region: CASSLGATSTDTQYF. The CDR3 bases are TGCGCCAGCAGCTTGGGGGCAACTAGCACAGATACGCAGTATTTT. Full variable domain (missing parts from reference TRBV5-1 and TRBJ2-3): KAGVTQTPRYLIKTRGQQVTLSCSPISGHRSVSWYQQTPGQGLQFLFEYFSETQRNKGNFPGRFSGRQFSNSRSEMNVSTLELGDSALYLCASSLGATSTDTQYFGPGTRLTVL.